The 5 T cell receptor beta chains below all came from one sample that was sequenced in a study of blood T cell repertoires in COVID-19. Using immunoSEQ multiplex PCR, the repertoire was profiled, and TCRdb retains in-frame clones only, with some absent. The sample shows 150,000 to 200,000 clones, around four fifths of them seen only once. The material sequenced was peripheral blood. The receptor set was obtained from a woman between 70 and 85 years old who had recovered from COVID-19.

The V gene is TRBV7-2, the J gene TRBJ1-1, with a possible D match to TRBD1 (6 bases). The germline V and J ends were trimmed by 2 bases and 11 bases, with 18 bases remaining between them. This CDR3 has 14 amino acids. From germline, CDR1 is SGHTA and CDR2 FQGNSA. CDR3 bases: TGTGCCAGCAGCTTACCCACAGGGATGGGTATGGCTTTCTTT. It yields the protein CASSLPTGMGMAFF.

The V and J genes are TRBV3-1 (or the pseudogene TRBV3-2) and TRBJ2-7; TRBD2 matches at 8 bases. Germline V CDR1 and CDR2: LGHDT, YNNKEL (reference sequence). Unmatched junction bases numbered 6, after V lost 5 bases and J lost 3 bases. This CDR3 has 14 amino acids. The CDR3 loop is CASSTRGLVYEQYF. CDR3 DNA: TGTGCCAGCAGCACCCGGGGACTAGTCTACGAGCAGTACTTC.

The V and J genes are TRBV5-1 and TRBJ2-1; 10 nucleotides line up with TRBD1. The CDR3 totals 16 residues. V dropped 4 bases and J dropped 0; count of bases not matched to a gene: 4. From germline, CDR1 is SGHRS and CDR2 YFSETQ. In DNA form, the CDR3 reads TGCGCCAGCAGCGGGTGGGACAGGGGCTCCTACAATGAGCAGTTCTTC. Protein product: CASSGWDRGSYNEQFF.

The gene calls are TRBV5-4 and TRBJ2-7; TRBD1 is a possible D gene (6 bases). V was pared by 4 bases and J by 6 bases, with 14 bases between. CDR3 length: 13 residues. CDR1 and CDR2 (germline): SGHNT, YYREEE (reference sequence). The CDR3 bases are TGTGCCAGCAGCCGGATGACAGGACCCGAGCAGTACTTC. Amino acid sequence: CASSRMTGPEQYF.

The chain employs TRBV5-6 and TRBJ1-1; 7 bases match TRBD1. Trimming removed 3 bases from V and 4 bases from J; junction bases left unmatched: 6. The CDR3 is made up of 14 amino acids. Germline CDR1 is SGHDT and CDR2 is YYEEEE. In DNA form, the CDR3 reads TGTGCCAGCAGCTCTCCCGGGACAGTCACTGAAGCTTTCTTT. Translated, it gives CASSSPGTVTEAFF. Filled out from reference TRBV5-6 and TRBJ1-1, the complete variable domain reads DAGVTQSPTHLIKTRGQQVTLRCSPKSGHDTVSWYQQALGQGPQFIFQYYEEEERQRGNFPDRFSGHQFPNYSSELNVNALLLGDSALYLCASSSPGTVTEAFFGQGTRLTVV.